Each of the 13 T cell receptor beta chains below was sequenced from the same sample in a study of shared clonotypes between healthy human individuals. The method was immunoSEQ multiplex PCR; TCRdb's version includes in-frame clones alone and lacks a portion of them. Found here are roughly 1 million clones, roughly 74% of them singletons; the top ten hold approximately 0.52%. Sequenced input: memory CD4+ T cells from PBMCs. Subset given: CD45RA-negative fraction. Every receptor here comes from a man aged 18 to 29 in good health. Some clones in this sample may be carry-over from other donors' samples.

The chain joins TRBV6-6 to TRBJ1-5; D unresolved. Germline CDR1 reads MNHNY; CDR2 reads SVGAGI (reference sequence). V was cut by 5 bases and J by 1 base, with 6 bases left in between. The length of the CDR3 is 13 residues. CDR3 sequence reads: CASSRNSNQPQHF. As DNA, the CDR3 is TGTGCCAGCAGTCGAAACAGCAATCAGCCCCAGCATTTT.

CDR3 nucleotides: TGTGCCAGCAGCTTTCTACAGGGGGTCGGCTACACCTTC. Its translation is CASSFLQGVGYTF. The rearrangement joins TRBV5-8 to TRBJ1-2; 8 nucleotides line up with TRBD1. The CDR3 totals 13 residues. Trimming at V came to 2 bases and at J to 8 bases, leaving 5 bases not matched to a gene. Germline V lookup: CDR1 SGHTS, CDR2 YDEGEE.

The chain has TRBV7-3 and TRBJ2-7; TRBD1 agrees at 7 bases. CDR1 SGHTA and CDR2 FQGTGA come from the germline V gene. With 4 bases clipped from V and 7 bases from J, the junction kept 7 bases outside the gene matches. The CDR3 spans 13 residues. The CDR3 sequence is CASSSTGVGEQYF. The CDR3 nucleotides read TGTGCCAGCAGCTCCACAGGGGTAGGGGAGCAGTACTTC.

This rearrangement joins TRBV30 to TRBJ2-2; D gene unclear. Deletions cut 2 bases from V and 4 bases from J, with 14 bases between. This CDR3 region has 15 residues. The germline V gene encodes CDR1 GTSNPN and CDR2 SVGIG (reference sequence). This CDR3 is CAWSLDIALTGELFF. The CDR3 DNA sequence: TGTGCCTGGAGTTTAGACATAGCCCTCACCGGGGAGCTGTTTTTT.

The chain recombines TRBV7-8 with TRBJ2-3; D gene ambiguous. Trimming took 4 bases from V and 2 from J, leaving 16 bases between them. Germline CDR1 is SGHVS and CDR2 is FQNEAQ. The length of the CDR3 is 16 residues. CDR3 residues: CASSSGGWRPTDTQYF. The CDR3 DNA reads TGTGCCAGCAGCTCCGGTGGGTGGCGGCCCACAGATACGCAGTATTTT.

This rearrangement joins TRBV5-1 to TRBJ2-7, with 12 nucleotides matching TRBD1. The CDR3 extends over 16 amino acids. V was clipped by 4 bases and J by 4 bases; unmatched bases: 9. Per germline, CDR1 SGHRS and CDR2 YFSETQ. The CDR3 loop reads CASSPTGTGGGYEQYF. Written as DNA, the CDR3 is TGCGCCAGCAGCCCAACCGGGACAGGGGGCGGGTACGAGCAGTACTTC.

This clone was seen at least ten times. It is unclear where the CDR3 begins or ends on the DNA, so no DNA is shown, and the CDR3 is as TCRdb lists it. The chain uses TRBV27 and TRBJ2-1; TRBD2 is the table's D call and was not checked against the DNA. Germline V gene data show CDR1 as MNHEY and CDR2 as SMNVEV (reference sequence). Including both end residues, the CDR3 is 16 amino acids long. CDR3 amino acids: CASSSSLAGVYNEQFF.

V gene TRBV11-2 combines with J gene TRBJ1-4; the D is unclear. The CDR3 covers 14 residues. The V end was cut by 8 bases, the J end by 0 bases, with 10 bases between. CDR1 is SGHAT, CDR2 FQNNGV, per germline. DNA of the CDR3: TGTGCCAGCGGTTCGGCATCAACTAATGAAAAACTGTTTTTT. Its translation: CASGSASTNEKLFF.

The rearrangement links TRBV6-1 to TRBJ2-5, with D possibly matching TRBD1 (5 bases). This CDR3 has 13 residues. Trimming cost V 6 bases and J 7 bases, with 15 bases left between them. Germline loops: CDR1 MNHNS, CDR2 SASEGT. The CDR3 DNA is TGTGCCAGCAGGCCGGACAACTCCGGGACCCAGTACTTC. Protein: CASRPDNSGTQYF.

The chain joins TRBV27 to TRBJ2-3; 10 bases are shared with TRBD1. CDR1 and CDR2 from the germline V gene are MNHEY and SMNVEV (reference sequence). V dropped 5 bases and J dropped 2; count of bases not matched to a gene: 4. The CDR3 contains 15 residues. The CDR3 nucleotides are TGTGCCAGCAGTCCGGGACAGGGGCCCACAGATACGCAGTATTTT. Translating gives CASSPGQGPTDTQYF.

This clone has just one count. The chain is built from TRBV7-2 and TRBJ2-1, with unresolved D. The CDR3 is made up of 14 amino acids. The V end lost 1 base, the J end lost 4 bases, and 8 bases lay between the germline ends. Germline values: CDR1 SGHTA, CDR2 FQGNSA. The CDR3 DNA sequence: TGTGCCAGCAGCTTAGGGCTGGGGTACAATGAGCAGTTCTTC. This encodes CASSLGLGYNEQFF.

The chain is built from TRBV19 and TRBJ1-2; TRBD1 agrees at 7 bases. There are 15 residues in the CDR3. V was clipped by 6 bases and J by 4 bases; unmatched bases: 11. Germline loops: CDR1 LNHDA, CDR2 SQIVND (reference sequence). The chain's CDR3 is CASRRGTGDTYGYTF. CDR3 bases: TGTGCCAGTAGGAGAGGAACAGGGGATACCTATGGCTACACCTTC.

The chain employs TRBV5-6 and TRBJ1-2, with D hard to call. This CDR3 has 12 residues. The V end was cut by 4 bases, the J end by 14 bases, with 18 bases between. CDR1 SGHDT and CDR2 YYEEEE come from the germline V gene. CDR3 DNA sequence: TGTGCCAGCAGCCTGGCCTCGGGCAGGTATACCTTC. Residues: CASSLASGRYTF.